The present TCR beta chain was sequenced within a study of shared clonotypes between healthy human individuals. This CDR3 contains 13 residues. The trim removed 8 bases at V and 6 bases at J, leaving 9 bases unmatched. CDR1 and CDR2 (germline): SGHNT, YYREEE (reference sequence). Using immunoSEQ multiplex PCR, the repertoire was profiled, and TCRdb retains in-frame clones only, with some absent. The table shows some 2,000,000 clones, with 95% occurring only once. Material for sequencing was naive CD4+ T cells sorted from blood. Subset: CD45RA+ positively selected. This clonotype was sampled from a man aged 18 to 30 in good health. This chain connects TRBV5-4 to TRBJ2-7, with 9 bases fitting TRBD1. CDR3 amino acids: CASTVGQGREQYF. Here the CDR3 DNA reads TGTGCCAGTACTGTGGGACAGGGACGCGAGCAGTACTTC.